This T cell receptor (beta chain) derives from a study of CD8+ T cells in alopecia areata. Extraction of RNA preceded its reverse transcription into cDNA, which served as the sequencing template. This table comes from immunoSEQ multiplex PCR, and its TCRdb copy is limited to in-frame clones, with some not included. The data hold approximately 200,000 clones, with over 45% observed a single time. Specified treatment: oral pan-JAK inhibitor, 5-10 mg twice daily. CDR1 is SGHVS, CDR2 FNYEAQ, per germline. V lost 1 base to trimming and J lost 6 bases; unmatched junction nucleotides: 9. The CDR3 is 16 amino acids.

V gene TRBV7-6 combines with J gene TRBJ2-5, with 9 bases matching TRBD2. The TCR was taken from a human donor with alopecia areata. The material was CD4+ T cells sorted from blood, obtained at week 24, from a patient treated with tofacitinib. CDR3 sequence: CASSLDGGGAVKTQYF. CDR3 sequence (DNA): TGTGCCAGCAGCTTAGACGGCGGGGGGGCCGTAAAGACCCAGTACTTC. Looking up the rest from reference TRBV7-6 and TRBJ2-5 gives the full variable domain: GAGVSQSPRYKVTKRGQDVALRCDPISGHVSLYWYRQALGQGPEFLTYFNYEAQQDKSGLPNDRFSAERPEGSISTLTIQRTEQRDSAMYRCASSLDGGGAVKTQYFGPGTRLLVL.